The sequence of this TCR beta chain was determined in a study of shared clonotypes between healthy human individuals. Findings of the study overall: The four-donor shared clonotypes exceeded non-shared clonotypes in generation probability, with non-shared ones scoring lower.

Only Caucasian adults living in Nashville, Tennessee served as donors. The split of CD4+ cells yielded CD45RA+ naive and CD45RA-negative memory subsets. Germline CDR1 is MGHRA and CDR2 is YSYEKL. J gave up 1 base and V 4 bases, and 8 bases lay outside the gene matches. The CDR3 spans 18 residues. Comment on this clone: No antigen is known for it.

For each subset, genomic DNA was distributed in equal portions over several immunoSEQ plates. Clones were read by immunoSEQ multiplex PCR, and TCRdb kept only the in-frame ones, dropping some. In the table there are millions of clones, 90% to 95% of which are singletons. This receptor was taken from a man aged 18 to 30 in good health. The specimen sequenced was naive CD4+ T cells sorted from blood. Subset: CD45RA+ positively selected. This chain uses TRBV4-1 with TRBJ2-1; 12 nucleotides agree with TRBD2. In nucleotides, the CDR3 is TGCGCCAGCAGCCCGCCGACTAGCGGGGGTGGGTCCTACAATGAGCAGTTCTTC. Translation: CASSPPTSGGGSYNEQFF.